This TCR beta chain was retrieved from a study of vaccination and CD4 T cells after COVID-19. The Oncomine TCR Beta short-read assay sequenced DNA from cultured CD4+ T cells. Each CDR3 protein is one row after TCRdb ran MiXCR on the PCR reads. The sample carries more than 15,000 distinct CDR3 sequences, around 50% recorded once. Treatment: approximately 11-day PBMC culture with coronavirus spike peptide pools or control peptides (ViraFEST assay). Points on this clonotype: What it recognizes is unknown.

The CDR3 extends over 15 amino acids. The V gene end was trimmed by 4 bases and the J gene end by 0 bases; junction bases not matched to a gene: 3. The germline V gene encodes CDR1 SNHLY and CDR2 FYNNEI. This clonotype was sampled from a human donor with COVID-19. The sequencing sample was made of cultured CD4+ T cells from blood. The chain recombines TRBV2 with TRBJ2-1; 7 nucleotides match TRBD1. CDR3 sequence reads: CASSGSGGSYNEQFF. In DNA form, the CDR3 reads TGTGCCAGCAGTGGGTCAGGGGGCTCCTACAATGAGCAGTTCTTC.